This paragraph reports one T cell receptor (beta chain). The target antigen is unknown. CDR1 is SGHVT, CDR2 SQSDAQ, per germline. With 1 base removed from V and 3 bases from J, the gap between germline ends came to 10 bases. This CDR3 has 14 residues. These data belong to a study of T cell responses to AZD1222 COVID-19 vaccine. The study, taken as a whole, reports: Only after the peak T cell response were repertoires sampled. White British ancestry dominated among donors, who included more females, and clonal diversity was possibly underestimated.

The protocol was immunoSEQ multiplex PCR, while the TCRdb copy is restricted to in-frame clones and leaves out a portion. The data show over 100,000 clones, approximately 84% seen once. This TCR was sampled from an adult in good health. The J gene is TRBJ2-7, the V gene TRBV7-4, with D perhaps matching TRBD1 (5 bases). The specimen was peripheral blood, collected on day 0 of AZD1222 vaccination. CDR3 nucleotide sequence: TGTGCCAGCAGCTTAGAAGGGGTAGGCTACGAGCAGTACTTC. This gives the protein CASSLEGVGYEQYF.